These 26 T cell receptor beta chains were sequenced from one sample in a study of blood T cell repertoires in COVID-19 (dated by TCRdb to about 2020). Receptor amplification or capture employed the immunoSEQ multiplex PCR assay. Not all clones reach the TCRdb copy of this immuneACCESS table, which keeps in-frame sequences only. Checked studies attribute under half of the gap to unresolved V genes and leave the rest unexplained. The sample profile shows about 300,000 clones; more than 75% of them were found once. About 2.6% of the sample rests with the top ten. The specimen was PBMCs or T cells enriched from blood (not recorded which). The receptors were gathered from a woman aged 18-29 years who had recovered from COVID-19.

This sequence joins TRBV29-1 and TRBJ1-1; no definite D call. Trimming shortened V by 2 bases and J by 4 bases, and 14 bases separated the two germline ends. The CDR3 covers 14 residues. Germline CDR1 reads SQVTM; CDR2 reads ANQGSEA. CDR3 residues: CSVELQVGSTEAFF. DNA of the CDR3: TGCAGCGTTGAACTTCAGGTCGGGAGCACTGAAGCTTTCTTT.

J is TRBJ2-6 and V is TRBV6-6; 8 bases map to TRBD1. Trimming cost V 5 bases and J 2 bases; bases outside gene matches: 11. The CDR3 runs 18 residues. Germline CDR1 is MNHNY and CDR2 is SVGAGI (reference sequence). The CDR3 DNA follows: TGTGCCAGCAGTCCAAGGCCTGAACAGGGGGCTGGGGCCAACGTCCTGACTTTC. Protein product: CASSPRPEQGAGANVLTF.

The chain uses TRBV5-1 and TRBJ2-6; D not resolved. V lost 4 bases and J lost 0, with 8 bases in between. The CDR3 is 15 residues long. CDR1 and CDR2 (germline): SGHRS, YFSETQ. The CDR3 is CASSEVNSGANVLTF. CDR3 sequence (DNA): TGCGCCAGCAGCGAGGTGAACTCTGGGGCCAACGTCCTGACTTTC.

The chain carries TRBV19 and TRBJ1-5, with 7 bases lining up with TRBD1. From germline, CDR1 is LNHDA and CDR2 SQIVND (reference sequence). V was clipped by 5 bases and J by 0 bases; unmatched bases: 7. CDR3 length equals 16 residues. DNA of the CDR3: TGTGCCAGTAGTCTCGGGACAGAATATAGCAATCAGCCCCAGCATTTT. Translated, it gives CASSLGTEYSNQPQHF.

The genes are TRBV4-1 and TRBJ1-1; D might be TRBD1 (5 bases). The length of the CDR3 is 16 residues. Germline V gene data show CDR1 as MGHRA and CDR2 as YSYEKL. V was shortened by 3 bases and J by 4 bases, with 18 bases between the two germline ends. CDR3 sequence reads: CASSHVTDSDGTEAFF. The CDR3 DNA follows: TGCGCCAGCAGCCACGTTACTGACAGTGATGGCACTGAAGCTTTCTTT.

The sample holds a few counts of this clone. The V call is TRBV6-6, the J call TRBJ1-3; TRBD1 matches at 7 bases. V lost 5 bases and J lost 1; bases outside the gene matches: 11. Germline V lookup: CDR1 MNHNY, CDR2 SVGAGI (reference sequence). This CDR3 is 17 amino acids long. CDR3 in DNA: TGTGCCAGCAGTCATCGACAGGGTCAAACATCTGGAAACACCATATATTTT. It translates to CASSHRQGQTSGNTIYF.

The CDR3 DNA reads as TGTGCCAGCTCCCCCGCAGGGATCTATGGCTACACCTTC. It specifies CASSPAGIYGYTF. V usage is TRBV27 and J usage is TRBJ1-2; tentative D call: TRBD1 (5 bases). From germline, CDR1 is MNHEY and CDR2 SMNVEV (reference sequence). V shed 8 bases and J shed 4 bases, with 14 bases lying between them. The CDR3 runs to 13 residues.

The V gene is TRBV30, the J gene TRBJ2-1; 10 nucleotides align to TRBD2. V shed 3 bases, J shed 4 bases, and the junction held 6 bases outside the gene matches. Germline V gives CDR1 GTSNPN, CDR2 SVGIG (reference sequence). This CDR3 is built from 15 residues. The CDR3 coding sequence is TGTGCCTGGAGAACCGGGACTAGCGCTTACAATGAGCAGTTCTTC. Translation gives CAWRTGTSAYNEQFF.

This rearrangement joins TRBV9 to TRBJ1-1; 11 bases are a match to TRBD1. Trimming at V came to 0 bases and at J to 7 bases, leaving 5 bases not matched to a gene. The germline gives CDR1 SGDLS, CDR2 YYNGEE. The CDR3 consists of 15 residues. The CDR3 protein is CASSVDGTGGVEAFF. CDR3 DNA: TGTGCCAGCAGCGTAGACGGGACAGGGGGTGTTGAAGCTTTCTTT.

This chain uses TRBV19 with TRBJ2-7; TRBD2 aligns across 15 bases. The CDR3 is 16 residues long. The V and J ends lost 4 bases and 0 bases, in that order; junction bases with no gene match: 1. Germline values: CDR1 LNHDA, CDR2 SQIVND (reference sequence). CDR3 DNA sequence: TGTGCCAGTAGTACGGGACTAGCGGGGGGCTCCTACGAGCAGTACTTC. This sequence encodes CASSTGLAGGSYEQYF.

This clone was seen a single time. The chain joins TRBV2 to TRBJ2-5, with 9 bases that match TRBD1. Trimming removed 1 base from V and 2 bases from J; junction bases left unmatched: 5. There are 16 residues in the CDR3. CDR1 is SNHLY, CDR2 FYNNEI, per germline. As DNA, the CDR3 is TGTGCCAGCAGTGAAGATGGGACAGGGATACAAGAGACCCAGTACTTC. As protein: CASSEDGTGIQETQYF.

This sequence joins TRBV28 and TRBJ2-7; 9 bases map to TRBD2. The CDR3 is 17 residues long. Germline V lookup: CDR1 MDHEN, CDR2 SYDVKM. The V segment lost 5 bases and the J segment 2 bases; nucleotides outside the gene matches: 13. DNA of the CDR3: TGTGCCAGCAGTCCCACTCAACTAGCGGGCCTTCCCTACGAGCAGTACTTC. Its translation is CASSPTQLAGLPYEQYF.

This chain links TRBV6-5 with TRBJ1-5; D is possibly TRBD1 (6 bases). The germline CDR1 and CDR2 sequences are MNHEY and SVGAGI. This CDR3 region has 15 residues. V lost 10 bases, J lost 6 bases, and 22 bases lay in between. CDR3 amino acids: CAKTFERGGGQPQHF. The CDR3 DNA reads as TGTGCCAAGACCTTCGAAAGGGGGGGAGGTCAGCCCCAGCATTTT.

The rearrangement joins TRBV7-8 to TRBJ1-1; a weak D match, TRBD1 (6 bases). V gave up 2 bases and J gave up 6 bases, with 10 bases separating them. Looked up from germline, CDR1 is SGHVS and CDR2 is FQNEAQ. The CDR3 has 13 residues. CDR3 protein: CASSLKTGSEAFF. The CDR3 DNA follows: TGTGCCAGCAGCTTAAAGACAGGATCTGAAGCTTTCTTT.

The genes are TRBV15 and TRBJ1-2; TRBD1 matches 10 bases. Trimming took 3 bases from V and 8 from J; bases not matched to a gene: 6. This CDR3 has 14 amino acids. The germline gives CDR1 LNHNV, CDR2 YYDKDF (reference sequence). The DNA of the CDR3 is TGTGCCACCAGCAGTCCAGGGACAGGGGACGGCTACACCTTC. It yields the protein CATSSPGTGDGYTF.

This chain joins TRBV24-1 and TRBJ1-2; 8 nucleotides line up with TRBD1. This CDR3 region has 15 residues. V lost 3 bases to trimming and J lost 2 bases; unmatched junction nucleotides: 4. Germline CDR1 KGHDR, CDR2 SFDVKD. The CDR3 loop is CATSDPRGQNYGYTF. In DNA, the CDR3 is TGTGCCACCAGTGATCCCAGGGGGCAAAACTATGGCTACACCTTC.

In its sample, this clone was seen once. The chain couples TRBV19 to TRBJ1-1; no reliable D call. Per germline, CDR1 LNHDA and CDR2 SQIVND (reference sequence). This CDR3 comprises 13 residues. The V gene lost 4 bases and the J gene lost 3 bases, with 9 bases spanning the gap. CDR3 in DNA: TGTGCCAGTAGTACCACTAGGGACACTGAAGCTTTCTTT. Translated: CASSTTRDTEAFF. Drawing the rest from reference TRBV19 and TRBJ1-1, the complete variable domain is DGGITQSPKYLFRKEGQNVTLSCEQNLNHDAMYWYRQDPGQGLRLIYYSQIVNDFQKGDIAEGYSVSREKKESFPLTVTSAQKNPTAFYLCASSTTRDTEAFFGQGTRLTVV.

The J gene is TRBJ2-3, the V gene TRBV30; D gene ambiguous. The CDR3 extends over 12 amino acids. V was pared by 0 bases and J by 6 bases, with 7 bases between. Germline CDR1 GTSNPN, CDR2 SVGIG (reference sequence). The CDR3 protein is CAWSVWRDTQYF. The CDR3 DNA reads TGTGCCTGGAGTGTATGGCGGGATACGCAGTATTTT.

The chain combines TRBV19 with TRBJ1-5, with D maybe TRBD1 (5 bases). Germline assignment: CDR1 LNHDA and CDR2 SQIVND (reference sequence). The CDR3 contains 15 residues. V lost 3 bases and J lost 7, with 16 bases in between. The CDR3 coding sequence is TGTGCCAGTAGTATCTCCTGGGCGGGGGACCAGCCCCAGCATTTT. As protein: CASSISWAGDQPQHF.

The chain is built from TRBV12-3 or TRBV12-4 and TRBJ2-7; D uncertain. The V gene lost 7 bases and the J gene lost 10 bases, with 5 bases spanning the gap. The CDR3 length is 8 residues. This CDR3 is CASTPQYF. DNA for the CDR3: TGTGCCAGCACCCCACAGTACTTC.

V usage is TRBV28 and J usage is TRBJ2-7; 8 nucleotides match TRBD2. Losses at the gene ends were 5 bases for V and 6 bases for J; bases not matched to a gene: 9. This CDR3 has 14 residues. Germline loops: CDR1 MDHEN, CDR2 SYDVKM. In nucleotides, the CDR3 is TGTGCCAGCAGTGTTCTGGGACTAGAGGCCGAGCAGTACTTC. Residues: CASSVLGLEAEQYF.

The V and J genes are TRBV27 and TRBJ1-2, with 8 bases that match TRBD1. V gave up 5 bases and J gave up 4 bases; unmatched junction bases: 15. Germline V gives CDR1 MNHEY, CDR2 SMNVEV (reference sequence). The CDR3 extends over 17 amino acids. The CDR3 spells CASSHRLSRGLSYGYTF. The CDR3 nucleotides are TGTGCCAGCAGTCACAGACTAAGCAGGGGGCTTAGCTATGGCTACACCTTC.

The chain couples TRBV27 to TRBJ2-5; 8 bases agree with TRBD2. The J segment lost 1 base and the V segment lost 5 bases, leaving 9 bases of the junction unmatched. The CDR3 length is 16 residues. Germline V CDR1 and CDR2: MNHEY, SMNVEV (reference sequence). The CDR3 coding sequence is TGTGCCAGCAGTCCCCGGACTAGCAGATTCCAAGAGACCCAGTACTTC. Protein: CASSPRTSRFQETQYF.

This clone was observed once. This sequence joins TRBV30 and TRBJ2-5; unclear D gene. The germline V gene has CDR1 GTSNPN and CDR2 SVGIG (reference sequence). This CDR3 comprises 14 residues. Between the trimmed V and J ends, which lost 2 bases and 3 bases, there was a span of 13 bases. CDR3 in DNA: TGTGCCTGGAGTTTCGAGATCGGAGAAGAGACCCAGTACTTC. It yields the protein CAWSFEIGEETQYF. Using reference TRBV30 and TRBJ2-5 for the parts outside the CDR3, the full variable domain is SQTIHQWPATLVQPVGSPLSLECTVEGTSNPNLYWYRQAAGRGLQLLFYSVGIGQISSEVPQNLSASRPQDRQFILSSKKLLLSDSGFYLCAWSFEIGEETQYFGPGTRLLVL.

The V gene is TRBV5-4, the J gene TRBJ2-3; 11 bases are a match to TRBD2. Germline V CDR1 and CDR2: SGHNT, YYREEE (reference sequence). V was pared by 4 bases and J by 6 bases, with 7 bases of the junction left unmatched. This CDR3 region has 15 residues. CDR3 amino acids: CASSRKTSGEDTQYF. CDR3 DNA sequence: TGTGCCAGCAGCCGTAAGACTAGCGGGGAGGATACGCAGTATTTT.

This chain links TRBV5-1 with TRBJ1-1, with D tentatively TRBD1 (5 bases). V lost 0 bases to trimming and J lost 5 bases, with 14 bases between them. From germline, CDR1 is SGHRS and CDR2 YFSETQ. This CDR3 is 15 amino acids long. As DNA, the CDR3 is TGCGCCAGCAGCTTGGACGGGGCTCGGGGGACTGAAGCTTTCTTT. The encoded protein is CASSLDGARGTEAFF.